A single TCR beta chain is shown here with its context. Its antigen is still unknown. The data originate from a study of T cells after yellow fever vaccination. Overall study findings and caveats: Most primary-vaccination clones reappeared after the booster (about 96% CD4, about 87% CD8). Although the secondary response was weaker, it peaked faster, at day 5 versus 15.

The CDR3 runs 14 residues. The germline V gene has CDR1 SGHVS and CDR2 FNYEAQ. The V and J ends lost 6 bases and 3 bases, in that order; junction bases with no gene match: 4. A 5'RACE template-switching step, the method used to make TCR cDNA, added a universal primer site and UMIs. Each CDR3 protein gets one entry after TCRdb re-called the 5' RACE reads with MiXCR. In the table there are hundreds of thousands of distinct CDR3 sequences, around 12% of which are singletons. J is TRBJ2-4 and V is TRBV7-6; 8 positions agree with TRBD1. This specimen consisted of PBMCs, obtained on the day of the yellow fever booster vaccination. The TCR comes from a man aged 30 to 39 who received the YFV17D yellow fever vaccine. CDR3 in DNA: TGTGCCAGCAGTCCCGGGACAGGCAAAAACATTCAGTACTTC. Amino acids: CASSPGTGKNIQYF.